The table lists the clone carrying this T cell receptor beta chain with a few counts. This entry is derived from a study of blood T cell repertoires in COVID-19. Across the whole study: The United States, Italy and Spain provided the acute and convalescent COVID-19 samples. The cDNA or gDNA used as material had been derived from T cells, B-cell-depleted T cells, or PBMCs.

This CDR3 is 16 amino acids long. The junction had 13 bases not matched to a gene; V was cut back by 3 bases and J by 10 bases. Germline values: CDR1 SGHAT, CDR2 FQNNGV. Assay: immunoSEQ multiplex PCR; the TCRdb copy retains only in-frame clones and omits some. The table shows roughly 200,000 clones, with about 88% occurring only once. Specimen: peripheral blood. The V and J genes are TRBV11-2 and TRBJ2-5, with TRBD2 identical over 11 bases. This receptor was obtained from a man aged 55-75 years with acute or convalescent COVID-19. The CDR3 loop reads CASSLNSGGASRGQYF. CDR3 DNA: TGTGCCAGCAGCTTGAATAGCGGGGGGGCCTCCCGAGGCCAGTACTTC. Variable domain in full (rest from reference TRBV11-2 and TRBJ2-5): EAGVAQSPRYKIIEKRQSVAFWCNPISGHATLYWYQQILGQGPKLLIQFQNNGVVDDSQLPKDRFSAERLKGVDSTLKIQPAKLEDSAVYLCASSLNSGGASRGQYFGPGTRLLVL.